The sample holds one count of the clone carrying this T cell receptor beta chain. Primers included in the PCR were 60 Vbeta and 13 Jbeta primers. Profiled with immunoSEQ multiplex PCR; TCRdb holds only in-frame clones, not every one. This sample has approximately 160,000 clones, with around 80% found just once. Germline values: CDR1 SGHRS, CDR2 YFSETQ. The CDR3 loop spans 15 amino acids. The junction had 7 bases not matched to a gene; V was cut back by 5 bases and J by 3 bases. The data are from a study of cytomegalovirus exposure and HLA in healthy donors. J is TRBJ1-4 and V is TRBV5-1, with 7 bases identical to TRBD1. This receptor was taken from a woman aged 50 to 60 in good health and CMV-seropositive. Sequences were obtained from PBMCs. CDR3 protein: CASRSTGVANEKLFF. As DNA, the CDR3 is TGCGCCAGCAGATCTACAGGGGTTGCTAATGAAAAACTGTTTTTT.